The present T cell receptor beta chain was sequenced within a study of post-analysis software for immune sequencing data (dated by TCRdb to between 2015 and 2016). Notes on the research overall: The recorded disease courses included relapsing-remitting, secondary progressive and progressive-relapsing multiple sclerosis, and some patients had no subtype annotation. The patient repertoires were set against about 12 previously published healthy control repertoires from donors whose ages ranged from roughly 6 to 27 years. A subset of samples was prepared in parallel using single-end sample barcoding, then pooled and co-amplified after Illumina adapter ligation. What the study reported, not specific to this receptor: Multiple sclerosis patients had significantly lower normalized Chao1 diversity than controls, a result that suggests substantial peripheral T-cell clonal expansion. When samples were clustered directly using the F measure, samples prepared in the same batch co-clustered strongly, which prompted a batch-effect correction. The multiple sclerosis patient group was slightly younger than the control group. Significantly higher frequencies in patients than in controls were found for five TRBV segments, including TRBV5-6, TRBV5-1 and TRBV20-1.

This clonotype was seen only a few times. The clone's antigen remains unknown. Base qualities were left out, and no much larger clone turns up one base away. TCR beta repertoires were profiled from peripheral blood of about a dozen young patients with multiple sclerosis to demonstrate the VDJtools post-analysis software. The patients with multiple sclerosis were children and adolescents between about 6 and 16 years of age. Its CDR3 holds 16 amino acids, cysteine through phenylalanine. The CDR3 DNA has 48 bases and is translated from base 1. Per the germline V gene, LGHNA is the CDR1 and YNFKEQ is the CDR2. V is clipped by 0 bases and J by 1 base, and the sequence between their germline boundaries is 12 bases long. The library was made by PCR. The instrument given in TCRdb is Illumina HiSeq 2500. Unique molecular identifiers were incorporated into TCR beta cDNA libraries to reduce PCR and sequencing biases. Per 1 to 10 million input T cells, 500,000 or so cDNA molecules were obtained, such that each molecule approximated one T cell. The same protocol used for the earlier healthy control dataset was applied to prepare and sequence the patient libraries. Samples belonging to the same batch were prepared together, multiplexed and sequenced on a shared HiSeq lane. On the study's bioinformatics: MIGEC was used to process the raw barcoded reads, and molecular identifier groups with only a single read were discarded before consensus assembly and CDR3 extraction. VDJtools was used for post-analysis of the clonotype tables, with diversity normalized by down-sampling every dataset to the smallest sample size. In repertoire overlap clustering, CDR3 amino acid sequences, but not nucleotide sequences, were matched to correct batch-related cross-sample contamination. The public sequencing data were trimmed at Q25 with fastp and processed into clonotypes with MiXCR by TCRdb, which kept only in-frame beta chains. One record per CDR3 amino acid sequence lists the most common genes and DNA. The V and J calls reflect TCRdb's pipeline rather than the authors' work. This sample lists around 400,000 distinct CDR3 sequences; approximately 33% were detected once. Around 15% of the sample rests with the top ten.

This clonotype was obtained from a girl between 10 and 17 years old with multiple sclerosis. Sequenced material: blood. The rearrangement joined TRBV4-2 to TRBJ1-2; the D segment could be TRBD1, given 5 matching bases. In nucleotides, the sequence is TGTGCCAGCAGCCAAGATCAGGGCAGGTTTAACTATGGCTACACCTTC. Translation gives CASSQDQGRFNYGYTF.